The sample holds a few counts of the clone carrying this T cell receptor (beta chain). The antigen is not known. The data derive from a study of vaccination effects on CD4 cells after COVID-19. Whole-study context: Participants received two doses of either the BNT162b2 or mRNA-1273 vaccine.

TCRdb keeps only in-frame clones here, not all; method: immunoSEQ multiplex PCR. The data contain tens of thousands of clones, about 71% of them singletons. Antigen-specific CD4+ T cells were expanded with viral peptide pools in the ViraFEST assay before sequencing. It was after approximately 11 days of culture that CD4+ T cells were isolated. Cultures got half-medium changes with IL-2 on days 3 and 7. Looked up from germline, CDR1 is KGHSH and CDR2 is LQKENI. Trimming left V 1 base short and J 5 bases short, with 6 bases between. CDR3 length equals 13 residues. Study-level results: The study, lacking early post-infection timepoints, had few convalescent patients.

This chain uses TRBV18 with TRBJ2-1, with D unclear. The specimen comprised CD4+ T cells from PBMCs cultured with HCoV-229E spike peptides, sampled before COVID-19 vaccination. This receptor was identified in a human donor who received a COVID-19 vaccine. The chain's CDR3 is CASSPRLDNEQFF. The CDR3 DNA reads TGTGCCAGCTCACCACGCTTAGACAATGAGCAGTTCTTC.